This T cell receptor (beta chain) appears in the sequencing data of a study of tumor-infiltrating lymphocytes in oesophageal squamous cell carcinoma. CDR3 length: 14 residues. V was shortened by 2 bases and J by 8 bases, with 14 bases between the two germline ends. Germline V gene sequence: CDR1 SGHRS, CDR2 YFSETQ. TCRdb ran MiXCR on the PCR reads and lists one entry per CDR3 protein. This sample has over 14,000 distinct CDR3 sequences, with around 47% found just once. At least ten counts were recorded for this clonotype. The TCR originated in a male donor with esophageal squamous cell carcinoma. The sequenced sample was blood. This chain joins TRBV5-1 and TRBJ2-1; no clear D gene. CDR3 region: CASSLEAGLDEQFF. The CDR3 DNA reads as TGCGCCAGCAGCTTAGAAGCCGGGCTCGATGAGCAGTTCTTC.